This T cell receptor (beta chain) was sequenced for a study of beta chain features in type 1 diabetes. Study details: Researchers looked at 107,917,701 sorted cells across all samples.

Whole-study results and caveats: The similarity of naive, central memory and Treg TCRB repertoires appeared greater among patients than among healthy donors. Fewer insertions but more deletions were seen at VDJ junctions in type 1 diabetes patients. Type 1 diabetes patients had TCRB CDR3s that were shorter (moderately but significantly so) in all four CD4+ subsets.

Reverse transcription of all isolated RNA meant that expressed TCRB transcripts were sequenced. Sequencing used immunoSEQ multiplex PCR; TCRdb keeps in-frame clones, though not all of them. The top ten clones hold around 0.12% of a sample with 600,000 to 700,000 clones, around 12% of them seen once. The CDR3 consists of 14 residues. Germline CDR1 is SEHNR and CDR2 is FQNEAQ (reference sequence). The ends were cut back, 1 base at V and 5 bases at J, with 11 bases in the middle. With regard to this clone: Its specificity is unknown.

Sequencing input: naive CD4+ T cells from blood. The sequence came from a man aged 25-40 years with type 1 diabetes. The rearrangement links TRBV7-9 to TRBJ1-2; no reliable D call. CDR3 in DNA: TGTGCCAGCAGCTTAGGCGGACCCCTATATGGCTACACCTTC. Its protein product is CASSLGGPLYGYTF.